This T cell receptor (beta chain) comes out of a study of OX40 agonist ivuxolimab in advanced cancers. For the study at large: A diagnosis of hepatocellular carcinoma, melanoma, renal cell or head and neck cancer was present in dose-escalation patients. Age averaged around 58 years (range about 23 to 85), and around 87% were male.

Of note for this clone: Its target is unknown. One end of the junction is discordant with germline, which a read error may explain.

Germline-derived CDR1 and CDR2 are SSHAT and FNYEAQ (reference sequence). The length of the CDR3 is 15 residues. The table came from immunoSEQ multiplex PCR; TCRdb's copy has only in-frame clones and leaves some out. Of 57,000 or so clones detected, around 87% appear once; the ten largest clones hold about 1.2%. Study results and limitations: Some of the lowest clonal expansion was seen in partial responders at 0.1-3.0 mg/kg.

Sequencing was performed on CD4+ or CD8+ T cells sorted from blood, taken in a trial of the OX40 agonist ivuxolimab. The clonotype originates from an adult with an advanced solid tumor such as melanoma, head and neck, liver or kidney cancer. The genes are TRBV7-7 and TRBJ2-2, with TRBD1 matching over 9 bases. CDR3 amino acids: CASRAGQGDTGELFF. The CDR3 DNA reads as TGTGCTAGCAGGGCGGGACAGGGAGACACCGGGGAGCTGTTTTTT. Based on the CDR3 plus reference TRBV7-7 and TRBJ2-2, the full variable domain is GAGVSQSPRYKVTKRGQDVTLRCDPISSHATLYWYQQALGQGPEFLTYFNYEAQPDKSGLPSDRFSAERPEGSISTLTIQRTEQRDSAMYRCASRAGQGDTGELFFGEGSRLTVL.